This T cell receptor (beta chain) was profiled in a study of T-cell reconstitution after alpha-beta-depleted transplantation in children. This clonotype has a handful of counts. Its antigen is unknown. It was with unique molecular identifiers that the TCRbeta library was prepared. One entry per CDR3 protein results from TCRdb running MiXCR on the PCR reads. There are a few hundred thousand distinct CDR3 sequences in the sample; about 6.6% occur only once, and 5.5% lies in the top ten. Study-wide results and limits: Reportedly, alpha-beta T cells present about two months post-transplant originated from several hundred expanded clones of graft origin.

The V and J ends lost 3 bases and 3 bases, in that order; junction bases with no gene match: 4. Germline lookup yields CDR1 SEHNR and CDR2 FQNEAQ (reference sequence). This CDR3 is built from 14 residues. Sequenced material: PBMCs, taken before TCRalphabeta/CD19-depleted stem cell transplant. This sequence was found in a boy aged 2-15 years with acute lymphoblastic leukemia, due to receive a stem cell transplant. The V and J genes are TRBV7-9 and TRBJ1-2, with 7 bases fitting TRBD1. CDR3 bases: TGTGCCAGCAGCTTGGGAGGGGGCTACTATGGCTACACCTTC. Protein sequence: CASSLGGGYYGYTF.